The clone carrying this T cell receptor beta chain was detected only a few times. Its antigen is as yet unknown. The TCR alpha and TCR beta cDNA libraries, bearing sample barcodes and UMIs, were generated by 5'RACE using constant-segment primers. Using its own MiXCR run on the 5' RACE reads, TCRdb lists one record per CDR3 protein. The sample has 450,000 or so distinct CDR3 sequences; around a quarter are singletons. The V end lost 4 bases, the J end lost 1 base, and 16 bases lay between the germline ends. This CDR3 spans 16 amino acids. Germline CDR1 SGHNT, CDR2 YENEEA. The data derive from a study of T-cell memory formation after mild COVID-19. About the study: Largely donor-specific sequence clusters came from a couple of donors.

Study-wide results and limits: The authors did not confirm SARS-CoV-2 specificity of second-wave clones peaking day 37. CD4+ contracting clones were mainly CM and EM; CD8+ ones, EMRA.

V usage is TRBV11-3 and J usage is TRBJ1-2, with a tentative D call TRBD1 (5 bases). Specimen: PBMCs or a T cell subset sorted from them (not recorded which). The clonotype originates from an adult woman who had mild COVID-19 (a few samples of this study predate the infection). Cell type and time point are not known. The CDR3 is CASSSPSREYNYGYTF. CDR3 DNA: TGTGCCAGCAGCTCCCCGTCCAGGGAGTATAACTATGGCTACACCTTC.